These T cell receptor beta chains were read from a single sample in a study of cytomegalovirus exposure and HLA in healthy donors. Using immunoSEQ multiplex PCR, the repertoire was profiled, and TCRdb retains in-frame clones only, with some absent. The sample has over 110,000 clones; over 65% are singletons. The sequenced material came from PBMCs. These receptors all stem from a male donor in good health and CMV-seronegative. CDR3s leave out the opening cysteine and the closing phenylalanine or tryptophan.

J gene: TRBJ1-1; CDR3 length: 12; V gene: TRBV27; CDR3 protein: ASSLAAANTEAF
J gene: TRBJ1-3; CDR3 length: 10; V gene: TRBV5-4; CDR3 protein: ASTSPGNTIY
J gene: .; CDR3 length: 14; V gene: TRBV27; CDR3 protein: ASSLSLDSRSYEQY
J gene: TRBJ2-4; CDR3 length: 13; V gene: TRBV7-2; CDR3 protein: ASSPLILAKNIQY
J gene: TRBJ2-7; CDR3 length: 13; V gene: TRBV5-1; CDR3 protein: ASSLVAGGYYEQY
J gene: TRBJ2-5; CDR3 length: 13; V gene: TRBV4-3; CDR3 protein: ASRPLEIPQETQY
J gene: TRBJ2-3; CDR3 length: 16; V gene: TRBV27; CDR3 protein: ASSPQGTGGEAADTQY
J gene: TRBJ2-5; CDR3 length: 14; V gene: TRBV7-2; CDR3 protein: ASSLGTSGIRETQY
J gene: TRBJ1-2; CDR3 length: 12; V gene: TRBV7-2; CDR3 protein: ASSLGQLFYGYT
J gene: TRBJ1-3; CDR3 length: 12; V gene: TRBV13; CDR3 protein: ASRRGGSGNTIY
J gene: TRBJ2-1; CDR3 length: 13; V gene: TRBV7-3; CDR3 protein: ASSPRTGAYNEQF
J gene: TRBJ2-3; CDR3 length: 12; V gene: TRBV9; CDR3 protein: ASSVQGQLYTQY
J gene: TRBJ2-2; CDR3 length: 12; V gene: TRBV15; CDR3 protein: AIGAGMNTGELF
J gene: TRBJ1-1; CDR3 length: 9; V gene: TRBV5-5; CDR3 protein: ASSLRAEAF
J gene: TRBJ2-2; CDR3 length: 18; V gene: TRBV4-3; CDR3 protein: ASSQDIPPLEGWGTGELF
J gene: .; CDR3 length: 10; V gene: TRBV7-2; CDR3 protein: ATGLAGGEQY
J gene: TRBJ2-1; CDR3 length: 10; V gene: TRBV7-6; CDR3 protein: ASSNGPGEQF
J gene: TRBJ2-1; CDR3 length: 18; V gene: TRBV13; CDR3 protein: ASSSRAGLAAPSSYNEQF
J gene: TRBJ2-7; CDR3 length: 16; V gene: TRBV14; CDR3 protein: ASSQDLLGLAGSYEQY
J gene: TRBJ1-4; CDR3 length: 13; V gene: TRBV28; CDR3 protein: ASSLPQGAQEKLF
J gene: TRBJ2-1; CDR3 length: 13; V gene: TRBV6-6; CDR3 protein: ASSYRVNGGGEQL
J gene: TRBJ2-7; CDR3 length: 12; V gene: TRBV7-2; CDR3 protein: ASSRGLANHEQY
J gene: TRBJ2-5; CDR3 length: 13; V gene: TRBV11-2; CDR3 protein: ASSSPDSGQETQY
J gene: TRBJ2-2; CDR3 length: 9; V gene: TRBV20-1; CDR3 protein: SASYTGELF
J gene: TRBJ2-7; CDR3 length: 12; V gene: TRBV14; CDR3 protein: ASSQGQYSYEQY
J gene: TRBJ1-3; CDR3 length: 11; V gene: TRBV28; CDR3 protein: ASSSSVSNTIY
J gene: TRBJ2-7; CDR3 length: 10; V gene: TRBV27; CDR3 protein: ASSPTGWEQY
J gene: TRBJ2-7; CDR3 length: 14; V gene: TRBV6-5; CDR3 protein: ASSSGTSGATYEQY
J gene: TRBJ2-2; CDR3 length: 17; V gene: TRBV7-2; CDR3 protein: ASSLGHLGTGGPTGELF
J gene: TRBJ2-1; CDR3 length: 13; V gene: TRBV19; CDR3 protein: ASGVGTSGSNEQF
J gene: TRBJ2-7; CDR3 length: 12; V gene: TRBV7-8; CDR3 protein: ASSRWRRSYEQY
J gene: TRBJ2-2; CDR3 length: 13; V gene: TRBV4-3; CDR3 protein: ASSPGGTLSGELF
J gene: TRBJ2-5; CDR3 length: 13; V gene: TRBV6-5; CDR3 protein: ASSYRNRGLETQY
J gene: TRBJ2-1; CDR3 length: 13; V gene: TRBV5-1; CDR3 protein: ASHGTSGMYNEQF
J gene: TRBJ1-2; CDR3 length: 13; V gene: TRBV9; CDR3 protein: ASSVGREENYGYT
J gene: TRBJ2-5; CDR3 length: 14; V gene: TRBV11-1; CDR3 protein: ASSEGGTSGEETQY
J gene: TRBJ2-2; CDR3 length: 12; V gene: TRBV7-2; CDR3 protein: ASSFGVNTGELF
J gene: TRBJ1-1; CDR3 length: 13; V gene: TRBV7-8; CDR3 protein: ASSLALGHNTEAF
J gene: TRBJ2-5; CDR3 length: 13; V gene: TRBV14; CDR3 protein: ASSQTLAAQETQY
J gene: TRBJ1-1; CDR3 length: 10; V gene: TRBV19; CDR3 protein: ATTGSSRGAF
J gene: TRBJ2-1; CDR3 length: 15; V gene: TRBV7-2; CDR3 protein: ASSLAVFGLAGNEQF
J gene: TRBJ2-7; CDR3 length: 12; V gene: TRBV6-5; CDR3 protein: ASSYEGASLEQY
J gene: TRBJ1-1; CDR3 length: 11; V gene: TRBV28; CDR3 protein: ASSLSETDEAF
J gene: TRBJ2-3; CDR3 length: 14; V gene: TRBV7-2; CDR3 protein: ASSSYPGLASDTQY
J gene: TRBJ2-2; CDR3 length: 15; V gene: TRBV5-8; CDR3 protein: ASSLMASGSLSGELF
J gene: TRBJ1-2; CDR3 length: 8; V gene: TRBV29-1; CDR3 protein: SVEEGGYT
J gene: TRBJ2-5; CDR3 length: 13; V gene: TRBV7-8; CDR3 protein: ASSLGVGIQETQY
J gene: TRBJ2-1; CDR3 length: 12; V gene: TRBV7-2; CDR3 protein: ASSPRQVFNEQF
J gene: TRBJ2-5; CDR3 length: 13; V gene: TRBV6-6; CDR3 protein: ASSYPGGGEETQY
J gene: TRBJ1-6; CDR3 length: 12; V gene: TRBV27; CDR3 protein: ASSFQGLNSPLH
J gene: TRBJ2-7; CDR3 length: 13; V gene: TRBV11-2; CDR3 protein: ASSFGTGGLYEQY